Listed below are T cell receptor beta chains from one sample, sequenced in a study of cytomegalovirus exposure and HLA in healthy donors. Repertoires were generated with immunoSEQ multiplex PCR, while TCRdb's copy carries only in-frame clones and drops some. Here the sample spans about 82,000 clones, 60% to 80% being singletons. Sequences were obtained from PBMCs. These receptors all stem from a woman in her fifties or sixties in good health and CMV-seropositive. Both conserved end residues are part of each CDR3. The order of the fields is J gene, clone size, V gene, D gene, CDR3 DNA, CDR3 protein. A D gene is named only where the DNA matches it firmly. Clone sizes are given selectively: once, few, many, or a class where the clone is expanded.

TRBJ2-2	.	TRBV29-1	TRBD2	TGCAGCGTTCGTCCCAGCGGGAGGGCCGGCACCGGGGAGCTGTTTTTT	CSVRPSGRAGTGELFF
TRBJ2-1	once	TRBV15	.	TGTGCCACCAGCAGCCGTACAATCGAGGAGACCCAGTTCTTC	CATSSRTIEETQFF
TRBJ2-2	.	TRBV27	.	TGTGCCAGCAGCATCGGGAACACCGGGGAGCTGTTTTTT	CASSIGNTGELFF
TRBJ1-2	.	TRBV12-5	.	TGTGCTAGTGGTTCCGACAGGATATTTAACTATGGCTACACCTTC	CASGSDRIFNYGYTF
TRBJ1-4	.	TRBV2	.	TGTGCCAGCAGTGATGGAGGGCTAGGTGAAAAACTGTTTTTT	CASSDGGLGEKLFF
TRBJ2-7	.	TRBV11-3	TRBD2	TGTGCCAGCAGCTTAGATGGGCGGGAGGAAGGCGAGCAGTCCTTC	CASSLDGREEGEQSF
TRBJ2-1	.	TRBV27	.	TGTGCCAGCAGTCCCCGGAGGTGGGACAATGAGCAGTTCTTC	CASSPRRWDNEQFF
TRBJ2-1	.	TRBV6-5	TRBD2	TGTGCCAGCAGTTTAAGGCGGGGGAACAATGAGCAGTTCTTC	CASSLRRGNNEQFF
TRBJ1-5	.	TRBV6-1	.	TGTGCCAGCACAGGTAGCAATCAGCCCCAGCATTTT	CASTGSNQPQHF
TRBJ1-1	.	TRBV9	.	TGTGCCAGCAGCCCCGGACAGACGAACACTGAAGCTTTCTTT	CASSPGQTNTEAFF
TRBJ1-5	once	TRBV7-2	.	TGTGCCAGCAGCTTAGTCGGCGGTTCGGGCAATCAGCCCCAGCATTTT	CASSLVGGSGNQPQHF
TRBJ2-1	.	TRBV7-9	TRBD2	TGTGCCAGCAGCTTAACCGGACTAGATCGTGAGCAGTTCTTC	CASSLTGLDREQFF
TRBJ2-1	.	TRBV14	TRBD2	TGTGCCAGCAGCCAAGAGACTAGCGGTTACAATGAGCAGTTCTTC	CASSQETSGYNEQFF
TRBJ2-7	.	TRBV20-1	.	TGCAGTGCTAGACGGGACTCCGAGCAGTACTTC	CSARRDSEQYF
TRBJ1-1	.	TRBV4-1	.	TGCGCCAGCAGCCAAGATAATGGCAACACTGAAGCTTTCTTT	CASSQDNGNTEAFF
TRBJ1-1	.	TRBV11-2	.	TGTGCCAGCAGCTTAGCGAACGACGGGAGGGCTGAAGCTTTCTTT	CASSLANDGRAEAFF
TRBJ2-3	few	TRBV29-1	.	TGCAGCGTCTACGGACTTGAGCAGTATTTT	CSVYGLEQYF
TRBJ1-4	.	TRBV5-1	.	TGCGCCAGCAGCCCTCAGGCACAGGGCGAAAAACTGTTTTTT	CASSPQAQGEKLFF
TRBJ2-7	once	TRBV5-6	TRBD2	TGTGCCAGCAGCTTGGGGGGACTAGCGGGAGGGTCCTACGAGCAGTACTTC	CASSLGGLAGGSYEQYF
TRBJ2-1	once	TRBV10-3	.	TGTGCCATCAGTGGACAGGATAACTACAATGAGCAGTTCTTC	CAISGQDNYNEQFF
TRBJ2-5	.	TRBV5-1	TRBD2	TGCGCCAGCAGCTTGTTAGCGGGAGAAGAAGTGACCCAGTACTTC	CASSLLAGEEVTQYF
TRBJ2-7	.	TRBV9	.	TGTGCCAGCAGCGTAGCTATGGGGACTCATTACGAGCAGTACTTC	CASSVAMGTHYEQYF
TRBJ2-1	.	TRBV29-1	TRBD2	TGCAGCGTGGAGCGGGACGGCTCCTACAATGAGCAGTTCTTC	CSVERDGSYNEQFF
TRBJ2-5	.	TRBV6-5	TRBD1	TGTGCCAGCAGTTACTGGGACAGGGAGTACGAGACCCAGTACTTC	CASSYWDREYETQYF
TRBJ2-7	few	TRBV19	TRBD2	TGTGCCAGTAGGGCGGGACTAGCGGGGGAGCAGTACTTC	CASRAGLAGEQYF
TRBJ2-5	.	TRBV5-1	.	TGCGCCAGCAGCTACCAGGGGTGGGAGACCCAGTACTTC	CASSYQGWETQYF
TRBJ2-7	.	TRBV7-8	TRBD2	TGTGCCAGCATCCCTCGGGAGGGAGACGGAAGATTCTACGAGCAGTACTTC	CASIPREGDGRFYEQYF
TRBJ1-4	once	TRBV5-1	TRBD1	TGCGCCAGCAGCCCGGGACAGGGGAATGAAAAACTGTTTTTT	CASSPGQGNEKLFF
TRBJ1-2	once	TRBV29-1	TRBD1	TGCAGCGCGCCGGGACAGCTAAAGGGCGGCTACACCTTC	CSAPGQLKGGYTF
TRBJ1-1	.	TRBV5-1	TRBD1	TGCGCCAGCAGCTTAGGGACAGGGGGTGGAGACACTGAAGCTTTCTTT	CASSLGTGGGDTEAFF
TRBJ2-7	.	TRBV2	TRBD1	TGTGCCACCAAGACAGGGTTCGACGAGCAGTACTTC	CATKTGFDEQYF
TRBJ2-1	.	TRBV11-3	TRBD2	TGTGCCAGCACCCTAGGGACTAGCGGGAGGTATGAGCAGTTCTTC	CASTLGTSGRYEQFF
TRBJ1-1	.	TRBV6-1	TRBD1	TGTGCCAGCAGTGAAGCCTGGACAGGGACGAAGAACACTGAAGCTTTCTTT	CASSEAWTGTKNTEAFF
TRBJ2-7	.	TRBV5-4	.	TGTGCCAGCAGCCTGCAGGGCGGGGGCCGGGGTTCCTACGAGCAGTACTTC	CASSLQGGGRGSYEQYF
TRBJ2-7	.	TRBV27	.	TGTGCCAGCAGTTTTCGGGGAGGGGGTTACGAGCAGTACTTC	CASSFRGGGYEQYF
TRBJ1-1	.	TRBV7-9	.	TGTGCCAGCAGTAAAATAGGGGCTGAAGCTTTCTTT	CASSKIGAEAFF
TRBJ2-7	once	TRBV9	TRBD1	TGTGCCAGCAGCGGTATGGAGGACAGGCAGTCGGGCGAGCAGTACTTC	CASSGMEDRQSGEQYF
TRBJ2-7	.	TRBV7-6	TRBD2	TGTGCCAGCAGCTCCACCGGGACTAGCGGGCTTTACGAGCAGTACTTC	CASSSTGTSGLYEQYF
TRBJ1-3	once	TRBV13	.	TGTGCCAGCAGGGCAGGATCTGGAAACACCATATATTTT	CASRAGSGNTIYF
TRBJ2-3	.	TRBV9	TRBD1	TGTGCCAGCAGCGTCGAGGGACAGGGGGCTTGGGGGCAGTATTTT	CASSVEGQGAWGQYF
TRBJ1-1	.	TRBV7-2	.	TGTGCCAGCAGCCTCGGGATGAACACTGAAGCTTTCTTT	CASSLGMNTEAFF
TRBJ2-5	.	TRBV2	TRBD2	TGTGCCAGCAGCCCGGGACTAGCAGGAGAGACCCAGTACTTC	CASSPGLAGETQYF
TRBJ1-6	.	TRBV5-4	.	TGTGCCAGCAGCTTTCAGGGGTCACCCCTCCACTTT	CASSFQGSPLHF
TRBJ1-3	.	TRBV7-6	.	TGTGCCAGCAGCTTAGCACTGAGCTCTGGAAACACCATATATTTT	CASSLALSSGNTIYF
TRBJ2-1	.	TRBV9	.	TGTGCCAGCAGCGTTAGTGCCGTGATAGATGAGCAGTTCTTC	CASSVSAVIDEQFF
TRBJ1-2	few	TRBV29-1	.	TGCAGCGCCACCTCGCAGGGTCGTGGCTACACCTTC	CSATSQGRGYTF
TRBJ2-1	.	TRBV28	.	TGTGCCAGTGAGGAGGATAGCAATGAGCAGTTCTTC	CASEEDSNEQFF
TRBJ2-2	.	TRBV7-9	TRBD2	TGTTCCAGCAGCTTAGAGGCGGGAGGAGACACCGGGGAGCTGTTTTTT	CSSSLEAGGDTGELFF
TRBJ2-7	.	TRBV10-3	TRBD2	TGTGCCATCGGCCCTCTGGGGGGGTCGGTCCCCGGCGAGCAGTACTTC	CAIGPLGGSVPGEQYF